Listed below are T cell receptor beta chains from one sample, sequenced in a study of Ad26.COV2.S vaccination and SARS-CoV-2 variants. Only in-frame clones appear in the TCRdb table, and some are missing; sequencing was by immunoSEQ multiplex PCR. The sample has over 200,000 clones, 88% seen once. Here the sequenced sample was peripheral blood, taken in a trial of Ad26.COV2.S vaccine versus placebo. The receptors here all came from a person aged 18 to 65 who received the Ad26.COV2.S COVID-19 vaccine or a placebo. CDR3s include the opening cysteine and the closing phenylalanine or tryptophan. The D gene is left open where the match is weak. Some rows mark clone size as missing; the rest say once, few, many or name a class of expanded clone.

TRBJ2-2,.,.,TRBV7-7,TGTGCTAGCAGCCGGGAAGGGGTTCAGAAGAACACCGGGGAGCTGTTTTTT,CASSREGVQKNTGELFF
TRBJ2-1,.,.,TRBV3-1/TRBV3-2,TGTGCCAGCAGCCAGGCTCGACCCAATATTGAGCAGTTCTTC,CASSQARPNIEQFF
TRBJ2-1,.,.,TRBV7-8,TGTGCCAGCAGGAATGGATTTAGCTCCTACAATGAGCAGTTCTTC,CASRNGFSSYNEQFF
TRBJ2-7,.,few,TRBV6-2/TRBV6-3,TGTGCCAGCAGCGAACAGGGAGACGAGCAGTACTTC,CASSEQGDEQYF
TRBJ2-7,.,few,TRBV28,TGTGCCAGCACCTACGGCCGGGAAAACTCCTACGAGCAGTACTTC,CASTYGRENSYEQYF
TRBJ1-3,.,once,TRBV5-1,TGCGCCAGCAGCTTGGGAGGACCGGCCGGAAACACCATATATTTT,CASSLGGPAGNTIYF
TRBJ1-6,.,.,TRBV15,TGTGCCACCAGCAGGGACACGAATTCACCCCTCCACTTT,CATSRDTNSPLHF
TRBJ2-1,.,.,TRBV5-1,TGCGCCAGCAGCTTGGGAGGGAGCTTATACAATGAGCAGTTCTTC,CASSLGGSLYNEQFF
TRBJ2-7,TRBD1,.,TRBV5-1,TGCGCCAGCAGCCCCGGGACAGGGATATGGGGCGAGCAGTACTTC,CASSPGTGIWGEQYF
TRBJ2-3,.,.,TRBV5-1,TGCGCCAGCAGCCGCTCAGGGGAAGATACGCAGTATTTT,CASSRSGEDTQYF
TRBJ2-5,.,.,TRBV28,TGTGCCAGCAGTTACCCCGGGAGAGAGACCCAGTACTTC,CASSYPGRETQYF
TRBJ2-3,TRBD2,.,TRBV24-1,TGTGCCACCAGCGGGGCCCGGAGCGGGAGCTTTGGTTATAACACAGATACGCAGTATTTT,CATSGARSGSFGYNTDTQYF
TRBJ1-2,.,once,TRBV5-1,TGCGCCAGCAGCGTCAGGGTTTCCGACATCTATGGCTACACCTTC,CASSVRVSDIYGYTF
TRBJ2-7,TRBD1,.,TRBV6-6,TGTGCCAGCAGGATGACAGGGGCCCTCTACGAGCAGTACTTC,CASRMTGALYEQYF
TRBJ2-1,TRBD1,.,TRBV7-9,TGTGCCAGCAGCCTAAGGGGACAGGGAGGGTTCTTC,CASSLRGQGGFF
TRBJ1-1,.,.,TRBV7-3,TGTGCCAGCAGCTTAATGTTGGGCGGTGAAGCTTTCTTT,CASSLMLGGEAFF
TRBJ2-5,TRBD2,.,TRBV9,TGTGCCAGCAGCGTAGGGGCAGCGGGGGGCGAGACCCAGTACTTC,CASSVGAAGGETQYF
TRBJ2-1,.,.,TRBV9,TGTGCCAGCAGCGCAGACAGGCCGGTCCTGGGTGAGCAGTTCTTC,CASSADRPVLGEQFF
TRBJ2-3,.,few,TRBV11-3,TGTGCCAGCAGCCATGTTCGGGGCACAGATACGCAGTATTTT,CASSHVRGTDTQYF
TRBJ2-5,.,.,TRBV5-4,TGTGCCAGCAGCTTGGTATGGGGGGATGAGACCCAGTACTTC,CASSLVWGDETQYF
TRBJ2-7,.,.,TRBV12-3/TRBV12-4,TGTGCCAGCAGTTTAGTTCAGGGTCACGAGCAGTACTTC,CASSLVQGHEQYF
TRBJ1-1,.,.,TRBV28,TGTGCCAGCAGTTCAAGCCTGAACACTGAAGCTTTCTTT,CASSSSLNTEAFF
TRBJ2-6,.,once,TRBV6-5,TGTGCCAGCAGGGCCGACATCCCTGGGGCCAACGTCCTGACTTTC,CASRADIPGANVLTF
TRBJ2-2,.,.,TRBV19,TGTGCCAGTAGTTATGAAAGGGAAGCGGCCGGGGAGCTGTTTTTT,CASSYEREAAGELFF
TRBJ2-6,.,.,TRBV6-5,TGTGCCAGTGCAGGGGTGACTGGGGCCAACGTCCTGACTTTC,CASAGVTGANVLTF
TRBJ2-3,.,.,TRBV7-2,TGTGCCAGCAGCTTGATGCAGCGAACTAGCACAGATACGCAGTATTTT,CASSLMQRTSTDTQYF